The clone carrying this T cell receptor (beta chain) was seen at least ten times. The data stem from a study of patients and donors after allogeneic stem cell transplantation. This CDR3 has 14 amino acids. Trimming pared 3 bases from V and 5 bases from J, leaving 13 bases between. MiXCR, run by TCRdb on the RT-PCR reads, gives a single entry per CDR3 protein. The sample includes 900,000 to 1,000,000 distinct CDR3 sequences, under 20% of them seen just once. Sample: blood, either unsorted or a sorted T cell fraction (not recorded which). The clonotype originates from a human donor who was either an allogeneic HSCT recipient or a stem cell or donor lymphocyte infusion donor (not recorded which). It is not recorded whose cells these are; they may come from a transplant donor. J is TRBJ1-1 and V is TRBV12-3 or TRBV12-4; weak D call: TRBD1 (6 bases). The DNA of the CDR3 is TGTGCCAGCAGTTTTCCAGGGGTGGGGACTGAAGCTTTCTTT. Amino acids: CASSFPGVGTEAFF.